This TCR beta chain comes out of a study of response to subunit inactivated influenza vaccine. Details on this clonotype: Its antigen is unidentified.

TCRdb fed the RT-PCR reads into MiXCR, producing one record per CDR3 protein. This sample has just over 300,000 distinct CDR3 sequences, with 21% found just once. Germline-derived CDR1 and CDR2 are SGHNT and YYREEE (reference sequence). With 5 bases removed from V and 7 bases from J, the gap between germline ends came to 13 bases. The CDR3 loop spans 13 amino acids. Study results and limitations: Few new T cells, the authors suggested, are recruited by each seasonal influenza vaccination.

This specimen was PBMCs from blood, taken approximately 20 months after vaccination. The chain combines TRBV5-4 with TRBJ2-1; tentatively, D is TRBD2 (5 bases). The source of this sequence is a man aged 45 to 75 who received an inactivated influenza vaccine. The CDR3: CASRPERGNEQFF. CDR3 in DNA: TGTGCCAGCAGGCCTGAACGCGGGAATGAGCAGTTCTTC.